This T cell receptor (beta chain) emerged from a study of blood T cell repertoires in COVID-19. Study details: Samples taken during acute and convalescent COVID-19 were collected in the United States, Italy and Spain.

Researchers sorted participants into cohorts using their self-reported clinical history. This CDR3 contains 12 residues. Trimming cost V 11 bases and J 8 bases; bases outside gene matches: 9. Germline CDR1 and CDR2: ENHRY and SYGVKD. Sequencing used immunoSEQ multiplex PCR; TCRdb keeps in-frame clones, though not all of them. The sample includes over 200,000 clones, approximately 89% of them seen just once. V usage is TRBV10-3 and J usage is TRBJ1-2, with TRBD1 identical over 9 bases. The sequence came from a woman in her twenties or thirties who had been exposed to COVID-19. The sample comprised PBMCs or T cells enriched from blood (not recorded which). The CDR3 DNA is TGTGCCGTACCGGGACAGGGTAACGGCTACACCTTC. It translates to CAVPGQGNGYTF.